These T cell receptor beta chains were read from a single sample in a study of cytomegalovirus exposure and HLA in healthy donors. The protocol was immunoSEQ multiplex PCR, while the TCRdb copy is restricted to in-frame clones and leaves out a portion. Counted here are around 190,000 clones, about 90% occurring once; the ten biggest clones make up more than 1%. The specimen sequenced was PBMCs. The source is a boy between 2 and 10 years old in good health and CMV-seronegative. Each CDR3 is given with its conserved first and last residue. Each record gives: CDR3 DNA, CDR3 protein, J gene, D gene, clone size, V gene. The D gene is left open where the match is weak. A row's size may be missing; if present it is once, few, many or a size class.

DNA: TGTGCCAGCAGGGTGGACCGAGGGTCCGGGGAGCTGTTTTTT
CDR3: CASRVDRGSGELFF
J: TRBJ2-2
D: -
size: -
V: TRBV27

DNA: TGTGCCAGCCTTCGGGGTCGGACCGAAAACATTCAGTACTTC
CDR3: CASLRGRTENIQYF
J: TRBJ2-4
D: -
size: -
V: TRBV2

DNA: TGTGCCAGTGCCCCGGGACTAGCGGGAGGGCCGAGCACAGATACGCAGTATTTT
CDR3: CASAPGLAGGPSTDTQYF
J: TRBJ2-3
D: TRBD2
size: -
V: TRBV19

DNA: TGTGCCAGCAGCTATTCGACAGGGGGCTATGGCTACACCTTC
CDR3: CASSYSTGGYGYTF
J: TRBJ1-2
D: TRBD1
size: -
V: TRBV7-9

DNA: TGCGCCAGCAGCTTGTCGGCGGGTTACGAGCAGTACTTC
CDR3: CASSLSAGYEQYF
J: TRBJ2-7
D: -
size: -
V: TRBV5-1

DNA: TGTGCCAGCAGCTTAACTAGCGGGACCGAGCAGTTCTTC
CDR3: CASSLTSGTEQFF
J: TRBJ2-1
D: TRBD2
size: -
V: TRBV11-3

DNA: TGCGCCAGCGGCCCGGGCACCGGGGAGCTGTTTTTT
CDR3: CASGPGTGELFF
J: TRBJ2-2
D: -
size: -
V: TRBV5-1

DNA: TGTGCCAGCAGCTTCCGGACAGGGAAGTCTGAAGCTTTCTTT
CDR3: CASSFRTGKSEAFF
J: TRBJ1-1
D: TRBD1
size: -
V: TRBV11-2

DNA: TGTGCCAGCAGCGCGGACAGAACAACTAATGAAAAACTGTTTTTT
CDR3: CASSADRTTNEKLFF
J: TRBJ1-4
D: -
size: -
V: TRBV2

DNA: TGTGCCAGCAGTCCTACAGGGAGCTCTGGAAACACCATATATTTT
CDR3: CASSPTGSSGNTIYF
J: TRBJ1-3
D: -
size: -
V: TRBV6-5

DNA: TGTGCCAGCAGTCGTTGTTCGTGGGAGAGGAGCAATCAGCCCCAGCATTTT
CDR3: CASSRCSWERSNQPQHF
J: TRBJ1-5
D: -
size: few
V: TRBV28

DNA: TGTGCCAGCAGCTTCGGAACCCCTTCGCGGAGCACAGATACGCAGTATTTT
CDR3: CASSFGTPSRSTDTQYF
J: TRBJ2-3
D: -
size: -
V: TRBV9

DNA: TGTGCCAGCAGCTTAAAGGGAGCAATAGCGGGAGTTGGCGGGGAGCTGTTTTTT
CDR3: CASSLKGAIAGVGGELFF
J: TRBJ2-2
D: TRBD2
size: -
V: TRBV7-9

DNA: TGTGCCAGCAGCTCTATAGGGACTAGCGGTTCCTACGAGCAGTACTTC
CDR3: CASSSIGTSGSYEQYF
J: TRBJ2-7
D: TRBD2
size: -
V: TRBV13

DNA: TGTGCCAGCAGCTACCTGGACAGCAGCAATCAGCCCCAGCATTTT
CDR3: CASSYLDSSNQPQHF
J: TRBJ1-5
D: -
size: once
V: TRBV6-1

DNA: TGTGCCTGGAGTGTTAAAACTAGTCGAACAGATACGCAGTATTTT
CDR3: CAWSVKTSRTDTQYF
J: TRBJ2-3
D: -
size: -
V: TRBV30

DNA: TGTGCCAGCTCACCACCGATCAGGCAAAACTCCAATGAGCAGTTCTTC
CDR3: CASSPPIRQNSNEQFF
J: TRBJ2-1
D: -
size: -
V: TRBV18

DNA: TGTGCCAGCAGCTTAGCGGGGCGGGAGTACAATGAGCAGTTCTTC
CDR3: CASSLAGREYNEQFF
J: TRBJ2-1
D: TRBD2
size: few
V: TRBV7-6

DNA: TGTGCCAGCAGTGCGTGGACAGAGAACAATCAGCCCCAGCATTTT
CDR3: CASSAWTENNQPQHF
J: TRBJ1-5
D: -
size: -
V: TRBV25-1

DNA: TGTGCCAGCAGCCATCGGGACAGCTTAAGTCTCTTTTCTGGAAACACCATATATTTT
CDR3: CASSHRDSLSLFSGNTIYF
J: TRBJ1-3
D: TRBD1
size: -
V: TRBV5-8

DNA: TGTGCCAGCAGTCCCAGGGAGGTGGAAGAGACCCAGTACTTC
CDR3: CASSPREVEETQYF
J: TRBJ2-5
D: -
size: -
V: TRBV27

DNA: TGTGCCATCAGTGGACCAGGCTACGAGCAGTACTTC
CDR3: CAISGPGYEQYF
J: TRBJ2-7
D: -
size: -
V: TRBV10-3

DNA: TGTGCCAGCAGCGACACTCGGACAGGGAACTTGAACACTGAAGCTTTCTTT
CDR3: CASSDTRTGNLNTEAFF
J: TRBJ1-1
D: TRBD1
size: -
V: TRBV5-6

DNA: TGTGCCAGCAGTGGTGTAAGCACAGATACGCAGTATTTT
CDR3: CASSGVSTDTQYF
J: TRBJ2-3
D: -
size: -
V: TRBV6-4

DNA: TGTGCCAGCAGTCCACTAGCGGGGGCCTGGGAGCAGTACTTC
CDR3: CASSPLAGAWEQYF
J: TRBJ2-7
D: TRBD2
size: -
V: TRBV28